Each of the 24 T cell receptor beta chains below was sequenced from the same sample in a study of shared clonotypes between healthy human individuals. Produced via immunoSEQ multiplex PCR; TCRdb's table is partial and in-frame only. The data contain under 1,900,000 clones, 98% of them singletons. The sample was naive CD4+ T cells sorted from blood. This sample's subset: CD45RA+ positively selected. The receptors here all came from a man aged 25 to 40 in good health.

This chain links TRBV29-1 with TRBJ2-7; 9 nucleotides line up with TRBD2. The CDR3 extends over 14 amino acids. From germline, CDR1 is SQVTM and CDR2 ANQGSEA. With 5 bases clipped from V and 6 bases from J, the junction kept 11 bases outside the gene matches. The CDR3 here is CSVLPGLASTEQYF. The DNA of the CDR3 is TGCAGCGTTTTACCGGGACTAGCCTCAACCGAGCAGTACTTC.

The CDR3 sequence: CASRRGDSVSYEQYF. The CDR3 DNA reads TGTGCCAGCAGACGAGGAGACAGTGTGTCCTACGAGCAGTACTTC. This chain links TRBV25-1 with TRBJ2-7; tentative D call: TRBD1 (5 bases). CDR1 and CDR2 from the germline V gene are MGHDK and SYGVNS. The CDR3 loop spans 15 amino acids. V lost 6 bases and J 1 base, leaving 16 bases between the germline ends.

Notes on this clone: The same CDR3 arises from other DNA sequences in this sample as well. The V call is TRBV4-1, the J call TRBJ2-5; TRBD1 aligns across 7 bases. Germline assignment: CDR1 MGHRA and CDR2 YSYEKL. The trim removed 2 bases at V and 2 bases at J, leaving 2 bases unmatched. The CDR3 has 14 residues. CDR3 in amino acids: CASSQRTGQETQYF. CDR3 nucleotide sequence: TGCGCCAGCAGCCAAAGGACAGGTCAAGAGACCCAGTACTTC.

The rearrangement joins TRBV5-1 to TRBJ2-2; TRBD2 might be the D (6 bases). Trimming pared 2 bases from V and 4 bases from J, leaving 15 bases between. This CDR3 contains 16 residues. Looked up from germline, CDR1 is SGHRS and CDR2 is YFSETQ. The CDR3 sequence: CASSFGLGSGTGELFF. The CDR3 DNA reads as TGCGCCAGCAGCTTCGGGCTTGGTAGCGGCACCGGGGAGCTGTTTTTT.

V gene TRBV28 combines with J gene TRBJ1-4, with 7 bases lining up with TRBD1. The germline V gene has CDR1 MDHEN and CDR2 SYDVKM. Trimming took 3 bases from V and 8 from J; bases not matched to a gene: 6. The CDR3 spans 14 residues. The CDR3 loop reads CASSLHRGVEKLFF. In DNA, the CDR3 is TGTGCCAGCAGTTTGCACAGGGGCGTCGAAAAACTGTTTTTT.

This sequence joins TRBV13 and TRBJ2-7; D ambiguous. Trimming took 2 bases from V and 6 from J, leaving 5 bases between them. This CDR3 has 11 residues. Looked up from germline, CDR1 is PRHDT and CDR2 is FYEKMQ (reference sequence). The CDR3 bases are TGTGCCAGCAGCTTAATGTCCGAGCAGTACTTC. Translated, it gives CASSLMSEQYF.

About this clone itself: Other DNA sequences in the sample encode the same CDR3. The chain recombines TRBV30 with TRBJ2-3, with D hard to call. This CDR3 spans 14 amino acids. V was cut by 0 bases and J by 1 base, with 8 bases left in between. The germline V gene has CDR1 GTSNPN and CDR2 SVGIG (reference sequence). The CDR3 is CAWSVRKGTDTQYF. The CDR3 DNA sequence: TGTGCCTGGAGTGTACGAAAAGGCACAGATACGCAGTATTTT.

This clone was seen a single time. The chain carries TRBV11-3 and TRBJ2-5, with 7 bases fitting TRBD2. This CDR3 is 15 amino acids long. Germline CDR1 SGHNT, CDR2 YENEEA. The V gene end was trimmed by 1 base and the J gene end by 5 bases; junction bases not matched to a gene: 7. In DNA, the CDR3 is TGTGCCAGCAGCTTAGGCCGGGGGGACTTCGAGACCCAGTACTTC. This sequence encodes CASSLGRGDFETQYF. The full variable domain, in which reference TRBV11-3 and TRBJ2-5 provide the parts outside the CDR3, is EAGVVQSPRYKIIEKKQPVAFWCNPISGHNTLYWYLQNLGQGPELLIRYENEEAVDDSQLPKDRFSAERLKGVDSTLKIQPAELGDSAVYLCASSLGRGDFETQYFGPGTRLLVL.

The V call is TRBV18, the J call TRBJ1-5, with a tentative D call TRBD1 (5 bases). CDR3 length: 14 residues. Looked up from germline, CDR1 is KGHSH and CDR2 is LQKENI. V shed 6 bases and J shed 9 bases, with 18 bases lying between them. The CDR3 DNA reads TGTGCCAGCTCGAGCACAGCGCTTGGGGCGCCCCAGCATTTT. This codes for CASSSTALGAPQHF.

The rearrangement links TRBV6-5 to TRBJ2-7; 10 bases line up with TRBD2. In germline, CDR1 is MNHEY, CDR2 SVGAGI. This CDR3 has 15 residues. V was clipped by 2 bases and J by 7 bases; unmatched bases: 8. This CDR3 reads CASSYRAGGPGEQYF. The CDR3 nucleotides read TGTGCCAGCAGTTACAGAGCGGGAGGGCCTGGAGAGCAGTACTTC.

The chain links TRBV28 to TRBJ1-5, with D hard to call. Germline V lookup: CDR1 MDHEN, CDR2 SYDVKM. The V end lost 4 bases, the J end lost 2 bases, and 12 bases lay between the germline ends. The CDR3 consists of 15 residues. CDR3 in amino acids: CASSSRGKRNQPQHF. CDR3 DNA sequence: TGTGCCAGCAGTTCAAGAGGGAAGCGCAATCAGCCCCAGCATTTT.

The V and J genes are TRBV5-1 and TRBJ2-1, with TRBD2 matching over 10 bases. CDR3 size: 17 residues. Germline trimming cut 0 bases from V and 4 bases from J; bases unmatched to any gene: 7. In germline, CDR1 is SGHRS, CDR2 YFSETQ. CDR3 amino acids: CASSLGLAGVRYNEQFF. CDR3 DNA: TGCGCCAGCAGCTTGGGGCTAGCGGGAGTAAGATACAATGAGCAGTTCTTC.

The V call is TRBV4-1, the J call TRBJ2-1, with D maybe TRBD2 (6 bases). The CDR3 loop spans 18 amino acids. Germline assignment: CDR1 MGHRA and CDR2 YSYEKL. Trimming pared 1 base from V and 5 bases from J, leaving 21 bases between. DNA of the CDR3: TGCGCCAGCAGCCAAGCCCTACTAGCATCAGGTCTCAACAATGAGCAGTTCTTC. Translation: CASSQALLASGLNNEQFF.

The rearrangement uses TRBV6-1 and TRBJ1-1; D not resolved. The CDR3 totals 13 residues. The ends were cut back, 1 base at V and 1 base at J, with 4 bases in the middle. Germline-derived CDR1 and CDR2 are MNHNS and SASEGT. The CDR3, as DNA: TGTGCCAGCAGTGAAGGAGGGAACACTGAAGCTTTCTTT. It codes for CASSEGGNTEAFF.

The J gene is TRBJ1-5, the V gene TRBV28, with a tentative D call TRBD1 (6 bases). Germline loops: CDR1 MDHEN, CDR2 SYDVKM. The V gene lost 5 bases and the J gene lost 5 bases, with 10 bases spanning the gap. The CDR3 length is 13 residues. The CDR3: CASSQQGDQPQHF. CDR3 nucleotides: TGTGCCAGCAGTCAACAGGGAGATCAGCCCCAGCATTTT.

V and J are TRBV14 and TRBJ2-3, with TRBD2 matching over 8 bases. CDR3 length equals 16 residues. After removal of 0 bases from V and 6 bases from J, the junction contained 8 bases not matched to a gene. The V gene's germline CDR1 is SGHDN and CDR2 FVKESK. CDR3 protein: CASSQDISGSFDTQYF. CDR3 in DNA: TGTGCCAGCAGCCAAGATATCAGCGGGAGTTTTGATACGCAGTATTTT.

This rearrangement joins TRBV6-1 to TRBJ2-7; a possible D gene is TRBD1 (9 bases). The V gene lost 7 bases and the J gene lost 6 bases, with 22 bases spanning the gap. This CDR3 region has 15 residues. Germline V CDR1 and CDR2: MNHNS, SASEGT. For the CDR3, the DNA is TGTGCCAGCAATGTAGCGGGGACAGGGATAGGCGAGCAGTACTTC. It codes for CASNVAGTGIGEQYF.

This clone came up once. The chain has TRBV11-3 and TRBJ2-2; no firm D call. CDR1 is SGHNT, CDR2 YENEEA, per germline. The CDR3 is 14 amino acids. V was trimmed by 5 bases and J by 0 bases, leaving 7 bases between them. CDR3 sequence: CASSPPTNTGELFF. The CDR3 bases are TGTGCCAGCAGCCCTCCGACGAACACCGGGGAGCTGTTTTTT.

The chain joins TRBV5-1 to TRBJ2-3; 10 bases line up with TRBD2. The CDR3 sequence is 18 residues long. J gave up 2 bases and V 5 bases, and 14 bases lay outside the gene matches. Looked up from germline, CDR1 is SGHRS and CDR2 is YFSETQ. CDR3 DNA sequence: TGCGCCAGCAGTTTCGTAACTAGCGGGAACCTAAACACAGATACGCAGTATTTT. Its translation: CASSFVTSGNLNTDTQYF.

The V call is TRBV28, the J call TRBJ1-2; D is perhaps TRBD1 (6 bases). This CDR3 region has 14 residues. Germline CDR1 and CDR2: MDHEN and SYDVKM. The V and J ends lost 8 bases and 4 bases respectively, with 17 bases between them. This chain's CDR3 is CASQDGGRVYGYTF. DNA of the CDR3: TGTGCCAGCCAGGACGGGGGCAGGGTCTATGGCTACACCTTC.

V and J are TRBV6-5 and TRBJ2-6; a possible D gene is TRBD1 (6 bases). The CDR3 sequence is 16 residues long. Germline CDR1 MNHEY, CDR2 SVGAGI. Trimming left V 4 bases short and J 0 bases short, with 10 bases between. CDR3 residues: CASSSTGNSGANVLTF. CDR3 DNA sequence: TGTGCCAGCAGTTCGACAGGAAACTCTGGGGCCAACGTCCTGACTTTC.

The rearrangement links TRBV27 to TRBJ2-1; D may be TRBD2 (6 bases). The CDR3 runs to 20 residues. In germline, CDR1 is MNHEY, CDR2 SMNVEV (reference sequence). V was pared by 2 bases and J by 0 bases, with 23 bases between. CDR3 in DNA: TGTGCCAGCAGTTTAAGTCCGCCTAGCGACCGGTGGAGCTCCTACAATGAGCAGTTCTTC. As protein: CASSLSPPSDRWSSYNEQFF.

V gene TRBV19 combines with J gene TRBJ1-1, with D uncertain. Germline CDR1 LNHDA, CDR2 SQIVND (reference sequence). Trimming took off 4 bases at V and 11 bases at J, with 17 bases between the two ends. The CDR3 has 13 residues. In DNA, the CDR3 is TGTGCCAGTAGTACCCCCCCCAGCGATCGGGCTTTCTTT. It specifies CASSTPPSDRAFF.

This clone has just one count. The chain links TRBV18 to TRBJ2-4; D might be TRBD1 (6 bases). The CDR3 runs 16 residues. The V and J ends lost 1 base and 8 bases respectively, with 18 bases between them. Germline assignment: CDR1 KGHSH and CDR2 LQKENI. CDR3: CASSPLSQGFTDIQYF. For the CDR3, the DNA is TGTGCCAGCTCACCACTATCCCAGGGGTTTACAGACATTCAGTACTTC.